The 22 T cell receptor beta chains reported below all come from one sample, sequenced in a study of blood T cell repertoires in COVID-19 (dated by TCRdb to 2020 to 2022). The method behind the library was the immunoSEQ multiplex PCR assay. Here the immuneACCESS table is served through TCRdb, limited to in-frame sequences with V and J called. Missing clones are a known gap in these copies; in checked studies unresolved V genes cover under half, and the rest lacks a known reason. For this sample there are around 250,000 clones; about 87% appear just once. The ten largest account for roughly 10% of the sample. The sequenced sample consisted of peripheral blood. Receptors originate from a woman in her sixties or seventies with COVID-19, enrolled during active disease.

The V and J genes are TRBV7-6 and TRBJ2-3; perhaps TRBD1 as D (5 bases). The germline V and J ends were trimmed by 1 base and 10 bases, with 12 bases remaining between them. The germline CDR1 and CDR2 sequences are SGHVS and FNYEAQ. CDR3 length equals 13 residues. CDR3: CASSLVAQGPQYF. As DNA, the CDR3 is TGTGCCAGCAGCTTAGTTGCGCAGGGTCCGCAGTATTTT.

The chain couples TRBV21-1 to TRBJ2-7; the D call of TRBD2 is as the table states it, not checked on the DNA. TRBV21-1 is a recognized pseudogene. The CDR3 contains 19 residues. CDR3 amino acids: CASSNLTHLAGGRAYEQYF. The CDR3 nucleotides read TGTGCCAGCAGCAATTTGACCCATCTAGCGGGAGGGAGAGCCTACGAGCAGTACTTC.

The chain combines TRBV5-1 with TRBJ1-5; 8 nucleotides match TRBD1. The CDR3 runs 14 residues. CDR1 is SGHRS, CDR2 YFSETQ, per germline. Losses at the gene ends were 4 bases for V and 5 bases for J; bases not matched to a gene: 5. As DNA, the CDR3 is TGCGCCAGCAGCGTACAGGGGGGGGATCAGCCCCAGCATTTT. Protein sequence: CASSVQGGDQPQHF.

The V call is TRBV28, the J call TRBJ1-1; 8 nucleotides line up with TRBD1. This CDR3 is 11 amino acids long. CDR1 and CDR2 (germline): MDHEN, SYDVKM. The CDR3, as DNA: TGTGTCACCAGGGGGCGGACTGAAGCTTTCTTT. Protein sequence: CVTRGRTEAFF.

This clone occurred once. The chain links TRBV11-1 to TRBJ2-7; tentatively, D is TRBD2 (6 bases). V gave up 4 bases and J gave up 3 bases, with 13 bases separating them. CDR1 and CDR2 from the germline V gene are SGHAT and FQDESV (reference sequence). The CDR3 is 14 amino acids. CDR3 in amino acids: CASSSSTGSYEQYF. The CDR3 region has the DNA TGTGCCAGCAGCTCTTCTACCGGGAGCTACGAGCAGTACTTC.

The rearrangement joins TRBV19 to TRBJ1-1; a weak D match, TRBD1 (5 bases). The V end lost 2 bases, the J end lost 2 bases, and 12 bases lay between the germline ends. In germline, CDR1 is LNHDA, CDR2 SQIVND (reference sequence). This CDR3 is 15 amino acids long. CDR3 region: CASSINWQGNTEAFF. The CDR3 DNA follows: TGTGCCAGTAGTATAAATTGGCAGGGCAACACTGAAGCTTTCTTT.

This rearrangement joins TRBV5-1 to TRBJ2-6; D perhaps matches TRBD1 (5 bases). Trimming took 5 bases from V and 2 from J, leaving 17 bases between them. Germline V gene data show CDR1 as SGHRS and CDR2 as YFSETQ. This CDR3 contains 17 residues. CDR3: CASSTDPSGTGANVLTF. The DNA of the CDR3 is TGCGCCAGCAGTACCGATCCTTCAGGGACTGGGGCCAACGTCCTGACTTTC.

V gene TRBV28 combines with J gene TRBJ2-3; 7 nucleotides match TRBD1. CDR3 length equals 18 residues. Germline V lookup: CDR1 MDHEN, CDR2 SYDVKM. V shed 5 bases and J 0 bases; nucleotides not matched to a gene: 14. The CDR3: CASSLGRSTGASTDTQYF. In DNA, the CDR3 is TGTGCCAGCAGTCTGGGGCGTAGTACAGGGGCTAGCACAGATACGCAGTATTTT.

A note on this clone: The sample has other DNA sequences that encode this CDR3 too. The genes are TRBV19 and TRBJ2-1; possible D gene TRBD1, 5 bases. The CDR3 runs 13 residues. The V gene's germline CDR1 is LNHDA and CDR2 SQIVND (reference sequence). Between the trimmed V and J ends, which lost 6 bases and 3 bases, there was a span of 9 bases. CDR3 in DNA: TGTGCCAGTAGCCGACAGAGCTACAATGAGCAGTTCTTC. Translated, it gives CASSRQSYNEQFF.

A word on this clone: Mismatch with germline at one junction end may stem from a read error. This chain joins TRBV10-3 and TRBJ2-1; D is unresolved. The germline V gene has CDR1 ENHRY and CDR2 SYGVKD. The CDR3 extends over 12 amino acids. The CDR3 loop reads CAISVEDKHAVF. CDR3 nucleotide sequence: TGTGCCATCAGTGTCGAGGATAAACATGCAGTCTTC.

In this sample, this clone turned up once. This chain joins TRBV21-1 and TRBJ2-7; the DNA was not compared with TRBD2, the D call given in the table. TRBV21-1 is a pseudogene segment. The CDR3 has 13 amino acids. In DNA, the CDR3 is TGTGCCAGCAGACACATGGACTACTGCGAGCAGTACTTC. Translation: CASRHMDYCEQYF.

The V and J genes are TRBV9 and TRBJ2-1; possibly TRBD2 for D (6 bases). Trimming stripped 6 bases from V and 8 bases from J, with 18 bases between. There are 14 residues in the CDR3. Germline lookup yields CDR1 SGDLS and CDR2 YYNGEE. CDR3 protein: CASTSRAGTDEQFF. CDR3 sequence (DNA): TGTGCCAGCACCAGCCGCGCGGGGACGGATGAGCAGTTCTTC.

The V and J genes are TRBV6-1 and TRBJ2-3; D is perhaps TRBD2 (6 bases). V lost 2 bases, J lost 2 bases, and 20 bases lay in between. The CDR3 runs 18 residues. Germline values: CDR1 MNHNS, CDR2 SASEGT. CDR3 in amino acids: CASSEKKGLGGITDTQYF. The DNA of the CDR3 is TGTGCCAGCAGTGAAAAAAAGGGACTGGGCGGGATCACAGATACGCAGTATTTT.

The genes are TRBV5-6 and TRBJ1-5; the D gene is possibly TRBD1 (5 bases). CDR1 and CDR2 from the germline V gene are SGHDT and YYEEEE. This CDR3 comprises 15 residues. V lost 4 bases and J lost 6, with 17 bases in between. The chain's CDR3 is CASSRGSRVGQPQHF. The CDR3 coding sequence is TGTGCCAGCAGCCGGGGGAGCAGGGTGGGTCAGCCCCAGCATTTT.

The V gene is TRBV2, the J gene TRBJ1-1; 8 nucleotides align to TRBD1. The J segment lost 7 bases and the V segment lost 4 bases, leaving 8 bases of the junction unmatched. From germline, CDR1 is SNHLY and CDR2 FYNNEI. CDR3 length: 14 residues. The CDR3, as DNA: TGTGCCAGCAGTGGGGTCAGGGGGCGGGTTGAAGCTTTCTTT. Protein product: CASSGVRGRVEAFF. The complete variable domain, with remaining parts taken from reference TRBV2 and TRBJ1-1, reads EPEVTQTPSHQVTQMGQEVILRCVPISNHLYFYWYRQILGQKVEFLVSFYNNEISEKSEIFDDQFSVERPDGSNFTLKIRSTKLEDSAMYFCASSGVRGRVEAFFGQGTRLTVV.

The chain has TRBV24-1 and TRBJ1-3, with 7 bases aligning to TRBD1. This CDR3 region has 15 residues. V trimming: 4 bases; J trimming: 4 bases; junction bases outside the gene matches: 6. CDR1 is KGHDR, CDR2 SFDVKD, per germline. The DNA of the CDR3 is TGTGCCACCAGTGACAGGACAGGAGCCGGAAACACCATATATTTT. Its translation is CATSDRTGAGNTIYF.

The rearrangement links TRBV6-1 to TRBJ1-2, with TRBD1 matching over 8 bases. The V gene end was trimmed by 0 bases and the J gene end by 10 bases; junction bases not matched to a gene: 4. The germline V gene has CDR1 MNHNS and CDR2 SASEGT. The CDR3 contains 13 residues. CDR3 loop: CASSEARDRTYTF. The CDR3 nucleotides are TGTGCCAGCAGTGAAGCGAGGGACAGGACCTACACCTTC.

The CDR3 sequence: CAWSRGENTEAFF. The CDR3 nucleotides read TGTGCCTGGTCCAGGGGAGAGAACACTGAAGCTTTCTTT. This chain connects TRBV30 to TRBJ1-1, with a tentative D call TRBD1 (6 bases). Germline V CDR1 and CDR2: GTSNPN, SVGIG (reference sequence). This CDR3 spans 13 amino acids. V was pared by 5 bases and J by 1 base, with 11 bases between.

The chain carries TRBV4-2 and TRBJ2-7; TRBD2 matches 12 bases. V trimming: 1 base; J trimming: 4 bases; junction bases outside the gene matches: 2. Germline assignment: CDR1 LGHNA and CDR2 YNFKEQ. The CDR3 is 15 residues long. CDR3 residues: CASSQASGREYEQYF. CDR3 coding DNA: TGTGCCAGCAGCCAAGCTAGCGGGAGGGAATACGAGCAGTACTTC.

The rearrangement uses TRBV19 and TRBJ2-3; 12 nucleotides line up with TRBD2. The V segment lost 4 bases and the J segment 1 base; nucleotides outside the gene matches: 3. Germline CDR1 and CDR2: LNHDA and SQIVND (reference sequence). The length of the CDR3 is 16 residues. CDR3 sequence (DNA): TGTGCCAGTAGTACACTAGCGGGAGGACGCACAGATACGCAGTATTTT. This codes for CASSTLAGGRTDTQYF.

CDR3 in amino acids: CAWEAGRYNEQFF. In DNA, the CDR3 is TGTGCCTGGGAAGCGGGCCGGTACAATGAGCAGTTCTTC. This sequence joins TRBV30 and TRBJ2-1, with D maybe TRBD2 (6 bases). The V gene lost 5 bases and the J gene lost 4 bases, with 12 bases spanning the gap. The CDR3 is 13 amino acids. CDR1 and CDR2 from the germline V gene are GTSNPN and SVGIG (reference sequence).

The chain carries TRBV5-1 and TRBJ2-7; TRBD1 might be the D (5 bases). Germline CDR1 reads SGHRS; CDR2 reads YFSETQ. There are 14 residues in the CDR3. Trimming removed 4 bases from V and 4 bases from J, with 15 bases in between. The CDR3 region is CASSLVRGRYEQYF. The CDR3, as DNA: TGCGCCAGCAGCCTGGTTAGGGGTCGGTACGAGCAGTACTTC. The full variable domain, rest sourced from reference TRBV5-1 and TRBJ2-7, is KAGVTQTPRYLIKTRGQQVTLSCSPISGHRSVSWYQQTPGQGLQFLFEYFSETQRNKGNFPGRFSGRQFSNSRSEMNVSTLELGDSALYLCASSLVRGRYEQYFGPGTRLTVT.